This is a list of T cell receptor beta chains from one sample in a study of T cell responses to AZD1222 COVID-19 vaccine. Sequencing was performed with immunoSEQ multiplex PCR; in TCRdb, only in-frame clones are kept and a portion is missing. The sample has about 140,000 clones, roughly 87% seen once. This specimen was peripheral blood, taken 28 days after the second AZD1222 dose. The origin of the receptors is an adult who received the AZD1222 COVID-19 vaccine. Both conserved end residues are part of each CDR3. A D gene is named only where the DNA matches it firmly. Clone size appears in some rows only: once, few, many, or a class for an expanded clone.

>TRBJ2-7|NA|TRBD2|TRBV7-2
TGTGCCAGCAGCTCCAGGACTAGCGGGAGCTCTGGCCACGAGCAGTACTTC
CASSSRTSGSSGHEQYF
>TRBJ1-4|NA|NA|TRBV28
TGTGCCAGCAGGCCGGCAGGGGTAAATGAAAAACTGTTTTTT
CASRPAGVNEKLFF
>TRBJ2-6|NA|TRBD1|TRBV5-1
TGCGCCAGCAGCCTGGGCTACAGGGGCACGTCCGGGGCCAACGTCCTGACTTTC
CASSLGYRGTSGANVLTF
>TRBJ1-2|NA|NA|TRBV10-3
TGTGCCACCCATGGGCAGGGGAACAATGGCTACACCTTC
CATHGQGNNGYTF
>TRBJ2-1|NA|NA|TRBV5-1
TGCGCCAGCAGCCCAGAAAGAGGGGCTTCCTACAATGAGCAGTTCTTC
CASSPERGASYNEQFF
>TRBJ2-7|NA|TRBD1|TRBV6-6
TGTGCCAGCAAGGGCCGGGACAGGGGCTACGAGCAGTACTTC
CASKGRDRGYEQYF
>TRBJ2-7|NA|NA|TRBV28
TGTGCCAGCAGTTTGGTTCGGGCGGAACAGGGCAACGAGCAGTACTTC
CASSLVRAEQGNEQYF
>TRBJ1-1|once|NA|TRBV6-5
TGTGCCAGCAGTTACTCTAGCCCCCCAGGGTCCGAAGCTTTCTTT
CASSYSSPPGSEAFF
>TRBJ2-7|NA|NA|TRBV27
TGTGCCAGCAGTACCCTGTCGGGACTCACGTTCCCCGAGCAGTACTTC
CASSTLSGLTFPEQYF
>TRBJ2-1|NA|NA|TRBV4-1
TGCGCCAGCAGCCAAGATTCAAAATTATGGCTAGCTTCCTACAATGAGCAGTTCTTC
CASSQDSKLWLASYNEQFF
>TRBJ1-5|NA|TRBD1|TRBV19
TGTGCCAGTTCCGGGACAGGGGGCCCAAATCAGCCCCAGCATTTT
CASSGTGGPNQPQHF
>TRBJ2-1|NA|TRBD1|TRBV19
TGTGCCAGTAGTGGGACAGGAAACTACAATGAGCAGTTCTTC
CASSGTGNYNEQFF
>TRBJ2-7|NA|NA|TRBV3-1/TRBV3-2
TGTGCCAGCAGCCAAGTTTTAGGGCGGGCCCAGGACAGCCATTACGAGCAGTACTTC
CASSQVLGRAQDSHYEQYF
>TRBJ2-7|NA|NA|TRBV18
TGTGCCAGCTCAGGGGGGCTTGGCGCCTACGAGCAGTACTTC
CASSGGLGAYEQYF
>TRBJ2-1|NA|TRBD2|TRBV6-5
TGTGCCAGCAGTTACGAGAGCGGGAGCTACAATGAGCAGTTCTTC
CASSYESGSYNEQFF
>TRBJ1-5|NA|NA|TRBV4-1
TGCGCCAGCAGCCAAGTAAAAGTTGGCCAGCCCCAGCATTTT
CASSQVKVGQPQHF
>TRBJ2-7|NA|TRBD1|TRBV28
TGTGCCAGCAGTTTATATGGGACAGGGGATCTCTACGAGCAGTACTTC
CASSLYGTGDLYEQYF
>TRBJ1-1|few|NA|TRBV28
TGTGCCAGCAGTTTAGAGGGATTCGGCACTGAAGCTTTCTTT
CASSLEGFGTEAFF
>TRBJ2-1|NA|NA|TRBV4-1
TGCGCCAGCAGCCAAGATCGAGGCCCTCCGGGCTTCTACAATGAGCAGTTCTTC
CASSQDRGPPGFYNEQFF
>TRBJ2-1|NA|TRBD2|TRBV11-2
TGTGCCAGCAGCTTAGGGCTAGCGGGAGCCAAGTTCTTC
CASSLGLAGAKFF
>TRBJ2-1|NA|NA|TRBV6-2/TRBV6-3
TGTGCCAGCAGTTACGGACTGTACAATGAGCAGTTCTTC
CASSYGLYNEQFF
>TRBJ2-7|NA|NA|TRBV7-9
TGTGCCAGCAGCTTAGTCCAGGGAATGGGATCCTACGAGCAGTACTTC
CASSLVQGMGSYEQYF
>TRBJ2-7|NA|NA|TRBV6-2/TRBV6-3
TGTGCCAGCAGCGATACCTACGAGCAGTACTTC
CASSDTYEQYF
>TRBJ1-2|NA|NA|TRBV6-5
TGTGCCAGCAGTTACTCGCTAGGCCTACTCTATGGCTACACCTTC
CASSYSLGLLYGYTF
>TRBJ2-2|NA|TRBD2|TRBV18
TGTGCCAGCTCACCGGACCCTAGCGGGGGGAACACCGGGGAGCTGTTTTTT
CASSPDPSGGNTGELFF
>TRBJ2-1|NA|NA|TRBV5-4
TGTGCCAGCAGCCAACCGGGACTCGGGGGTGAGCAGTTCTTC
CASSQPGLGGEQFF
>TRBJ1-5|NA|TRBD1|TRBV6-5
TGTGCCAGCAGCGTAGACAGGGACGTACAGCCCCAGCATTTT
CASSVDRDVQPQHF
>TRBJ2-3|NA|NA|TRBV28
TGTGCCAGCAGTTCGGGGGGCGATACGCAGTATTTT
CASSSGGDTQYF
>TRBJ2-7|NA|TRBD2|TRBV7-9
TGTGCCAGCAGCTCCTCAGCGGGAGGGGTAGGCGAGCAGTACTTC
CASSSSAGGVGEQYF
>TRBJ1-2|once|NA|TRBV2
TGTGCCAGCGGAAGAACTGGACAGAGTATTGAAATCACCTATGGCTACACCTTC
CASGRTGQSIEITYGYTF
>TRBJ2-6|NA|TRBD1|TRBV3-1/TRBV3-2
TGTGCCAGCAGCCAAGGGCAGGGGGTCGGGGCCAACGTCCTGACTTTC
CASSQGQGVGANVLTF
>TRBJ1-3|NA|NA|TRBV7-9
TGTGCCAGCAGCATAACGGGACTGGGGTCCGGAAACACCATATATTTT
CASSITGLGSGNTIYF
>TRBJ2-5|few|TRBD1|TRBV7-3
TGTGCCAGCAGCTCCCTCGGACAGGGAGAGACCCAGTACTTC
CASSSLGQGETQYF
>TRBJ1-2|NA|NA|TRBV2
TGTGCCACCCGGGAGAGGAGTGTTGCCTATGGCTACACCTTC
CATRERSVAYGYTF
>TRBJ2-3|NA|NA|TRBV7-8
TGTGCCAGCAGCCACCTAGCGGATACGCAGTATTTT
CASSHLADTQYF
>TRBJ2-7|NA|TRBD2|TRBV30
TGTGCCTGGAACCGACCGGGGACTAGCGGTTTCTCCTACGAGCAGTACTTC
CAWNRPGTSGFSYEQYF
>TRBJ2-3|NA|NA|TRBV28
TGTGCCAGCAGTTTACAGGGCACAGATACGCAGTATTTT
CASSLQGTDTQYF
>TRBJ2-6|NA|NA|TRBV9
TGTGCCAGCAGCGGCCTCAACGTCCTGACTTTC
CASSGLNVLTF
>TRBJ2-3|NA|TRBD2|TRBV28
TGTGCCAGCAGTCACTTTAGTAGGCGGGAGCGGACAGATACGCAGTATTTT
CASSHFSRRERTDTQYF
>TRBJ1-4|NA|NA|TRBV30
TGTGCCCAATCCCAGGGCGGTGAAAAACTGTTTTTT
CAQSQGGEKLFF